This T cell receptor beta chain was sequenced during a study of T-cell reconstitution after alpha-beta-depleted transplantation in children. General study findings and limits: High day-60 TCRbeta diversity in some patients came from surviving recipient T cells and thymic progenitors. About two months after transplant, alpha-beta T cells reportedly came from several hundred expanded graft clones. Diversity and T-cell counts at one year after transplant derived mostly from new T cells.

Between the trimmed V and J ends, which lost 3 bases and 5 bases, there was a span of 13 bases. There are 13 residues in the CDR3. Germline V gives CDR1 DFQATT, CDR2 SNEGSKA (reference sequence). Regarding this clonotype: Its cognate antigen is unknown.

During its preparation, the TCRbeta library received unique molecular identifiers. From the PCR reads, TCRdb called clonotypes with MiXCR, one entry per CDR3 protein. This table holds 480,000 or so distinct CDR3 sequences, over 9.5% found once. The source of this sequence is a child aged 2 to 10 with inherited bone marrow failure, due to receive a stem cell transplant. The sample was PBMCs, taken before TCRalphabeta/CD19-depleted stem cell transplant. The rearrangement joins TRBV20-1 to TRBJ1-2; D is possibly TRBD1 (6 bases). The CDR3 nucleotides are TGCAGTGCTAGGACAGGTTTTTTTTATGGCTACACCTTC. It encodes CSARTGFFYGYTF.